Below, 20 T cell receptor beta chains from the same sample are listed, as sequenced in a study of beta chain features in type 1 diabetes. No cognate antigen is known for these TCRs. Study-level results: Across all four CD4+ subsets, people with type 1 diabetes showed modestly shorter TCRB CDR3s.

Since all of the isolated RNA was reverse transcribed, expressed TCRB transcripts were what got sequenced. The data were produced by immunoSEQ multiplex PCR, yet TCRdb's version contains in-frame clones alone and is incomplete. The data contain around 170,000 clones, 9% to 10% of them singletons. Sequencing used central memory CD4+ T cells from blood. The source of these receptors is a woman younger than 45 with type 1 diabetes.

This clone has a handful of counts. The rearrangement links TRBV5-4 to TRBJ1-1; 7 bases are a match to TRBD1. Trimming cost V 4 bases and J 2 bases; bases outside gene matches: 5. The CDR3 has 14 amino acids. Germline V gene lookup returns CDR1 SGHNT and CDR2 YYREEE (reference sequence). The CDR3 coding sequence is TGTGCCAGCAGCGCCGACAGGGCAAACACTGAAGCTTTCTTT. Its translation: CASSADRANTEAFF.

The rearrangement links TRBV5-5 to TRBJ2-4; 7 bases fit TRBD1. Per the germline V gene, CDR1 is SGHKS and CDR2 is YYEKEE (reference sequence). The CDR3 is made up of 14 amino acids. V dropped 0 bases and J dropped 8; count of bases not matched to a gene: 5. The CDR3 spells CASSLEGAGDIQYF. Written as DNA, the CDR3 is TGTGCCAGCAGCTTGGAGGGGGCAGGAGACATTCAGTACTTC. Variable domain in full (rest from reference TRBV5-5 and TRBJ2-4): DAGVTQSPTHLIKTRGQQVTLRCSPISGHKSVSWYQQVLGQGPQFIFQYYEKEERGRGNFPDRFSARQFPNYSSELNVNALLLGDSALYLCASSLEGAGDIQYFGAGTRLSVL.

This clone was counted a few times. The chain links TRBV10-3 to TRBJ2-1; D call uncertain. Per germline, CDR1 ENHRY and CDR2 SYGVKD. V was cut by 3 bases and J by 4 bases, with 4 bases left in between. This CDR3 region has 12 residues. CDR3 protein: CAISDSYNEQFF. The CDR3 region has the DNA TGTGCCATCAGTGACAGTTACAATGAGCAGTTCTTC.

This clone showed up just a few times. V is TRBV6-1 and J is TRBJ2-2, with TRBD1 identical over 8 bases. This CDR3 comprises 14 residues. CDR1 and CDR2 from the germline V gene are MNHNS and SASEGT. V shed 7 bases and J 8 bases; nucleotides not matched to a gene: 9. The CDR3 reads CASNRAGGLGELFF. The CDR3 DNA reads TGTGCCAGCAATCGGGCAGGGGGCTTGGGGGAGCTGTTTTTT.

V is TRBV30 and J is TRBJ1-1; maybe TRBD1 (5 bases). Germline assignment: CDR1 GTSNPN and CDR2 SVGIG (reference sequence). The V end lost 4 bases, the J end lost 1 base, and 10 bases lay between the germline ends. The CDR3 loop spans 13 amino acids. CDR3 in amino acids: CAWMTAQNTEAFF. In nucleotides, the CDR3 is TGTGCCTGGATGACAGCCCAGAACACTGAAGCTTTCTTT.

This clone was observed a few times. The rearrangement uses TRBV2 and TRBJ2-1, with 8 bases aligning to TRBD2. The CDR3 consists of 15 residues. J gave up 0 bases and V 8 bases, and 6 bases lay outside the gene matches. Germline V lookup: CDR1 SNHLY, CDR2 FYNNEI. In DNA form, the CDR3 reads TGTGCCAGCGTTCGAGCGGGAGACTCCTACAATGAGCAGTTCTTC. Translating it yields CASVRAGDSYNEQFF.

This clone occurred a few times. The chain is built from TRBV5-1 and TRBJ1-1; D remains ambiguous. The CDR3 is 14 residues long. V dropped 4 bases and J dropped 1 base, with 11 bases sitting between them. Germline lookup yields CDR1 SGHRS and CDR2 YFSETQ. DNA for the CDR3: TGCGCCAGCAGCCCCCATCCGGGGAACACTGAAGCTTTCTTT. Its translation is CASSPHPGNTEAFF.

This clone was seen more than once but under ten times. V gene TRBV28 combines with J gene TRBJ2-1; 11 bases are a match to TRBD2. V gave up 6 bases and J gave up 10 bases; unmatched junction bases: 14. Per germline, CDR1 MDHEN and CDR2 SYDVKM. This CDR3 is 16 amino acids long. The CDR3 sequence is CASRPFGTSGIQEQFF. In nucleotides, the CDR3 is TGTGCCAGCAGACCGTTTGGGACTAGCGGCATTCAGGAGCAGTTCTTC.

In its sample, this clone was seen a few times. V usage is TRBV9 and J usage is TRBJ2-3; tentatively, D is TRBD2 (6 bases). CDR1 is SGDLS and CDR2 is YYNGEE in the germline V gene. The V end was cut by 0 bases, the J end by 1 base, with 9 bases between. The CDR3 covers 15 residues. The CDR3 reads CASSVEIAGTDTQYF. CDR3 nucleotides: TGTGCCAGCAGCGTAGAGATAGCGGGCACAGATACGCAGTATTTT. Looking up the rest from reference TRBV9 and TRBJ2-3 gives the full variable domain: DSGVTQTPKHLITATGQRVTLRCSPRSGDLSVYWYQQSLDQGLQFLIQYYNGEERAKGNILERFSAQQFPDLHSELNLSSLELGDSALYFCASSVEIAGTDTQYFGPGTRLTVL.

The CDR3, as DNA: TGTGCCACCAGCAGCACCACAGGGGGTGGTCAGCCCCAGCATTTT. It codes for CATSSTTGGGQPQHF. V is TRBV15 and J is TRBJ1-5, with 8 positions matching TRBD1. V lost 3 bases, J lost 6 bases, and 7 bases stayed unmatched. This CDR3 region has 15 residues. The germline gives CDR1 LNHNV, CDR2 YYDKDF (reference sequence).

There are a few counts of this clone. The J gene is TRBJ2-4, the V gene TRBV29-1, with D possibly TRBD2 on 5 matching bases. The CDR3 consists of 14 residues. Germline lookup yields CDR1 SQVTM and CDR2 ANQGSEA. Trimming took off 6 bases at V and 7 bases at J, with 19 bases between the two ends. The DNA for the CDR3 is TGCAGCGTCCAAGGGCTAGCCGAGAGTAACATTCAGTACTTC. Residues: CSVQGLAESNIQYF.

In this sample, this clone turned up a few times. The chain links TRBV11-2 to TRBJ2-7; 9 bases map to TRBD1. V dropped 5 bases and J dropped 2; count of bases not matched to a gene: 10. CDR1 is SGHAT and CDR2 is FQNNGV in the germline V gene. The CDR3 is 16 residues long. The CDR3 nucleotides read TGTGCCAGCAGCCCCATAGCCCGACAGGGGGCCTACGAGCAGTACTTC. The encoded protein is CASSPIARQGAYEQYF.

This chain joins TRBV4-1 and TRBJ2-6; weak D call: TRBD1 (5 bases). With 3 bases removed from V and 4 bases from J, the gap between germline ends came to 10 bases. Germline CDR1 is MGHRA and CDR2 is YSYEKL. There are 15 residues in the CDR3. Here the CDR3 DNA reads TGCGCCAGCAGCCAGCAGGGTTGGGGGGCCAACGTCCTGACTTTC. The encoded protein is CASSQQGWGANVLTF.

This clone is medium-sized by share. The same CDR3 arises from other DNA sequences in this sample as well. The V call is TRBV18, the J call TRBJ1-1; D not resolved. CDR1 is KGHSH and CDR2 is LQKENI in the germline V gene. The CDR3 has 14 amino acids. Trimming removed 1 base from V and 0 bases from J, with 6 bases in between. CDR3 residues: CASSPREMNTEAFF. CDR3 DNA: TGTGCCAGCTCACCACGGGAGATGAACACTGAAGCTTTCTTT.

The CDR3 is CASSPRDTQYF. The CDR3 region has the DNA TGTGCCAGCAGCCCCCGGGATACGCAGTATTTT. The genes are TRBV11-2 and TRBJ2-3; D call uncertain. With 5 bases removed from V and 6 bases from J, the gap between germline ends came to 6 bases. The CDR3 consists of 11 residues. Per the germline V gene, CDR1 is SGHAT and CDR2 is FQNNGV. The full variable domain, in which reference TRBV11-2 and TRBJ2-3 provide the parts outside the CDR3, is EAGVAQSPRYKIIEKRQSVAFWCNPISGHATLYWYQQILGQGPKLLIQFQNNGVVDDSQLPKDRFSAERLKGVDSTLKIQPAKLEDSAVYLCASSPRDTQYFGPGTRLTVL.

V usage is TRBV13 and J usage is TRBJ2-3; D may be TRBD2 (6 bases). This CDR3 contains 13 residues. Trimming removed 4 bases at V and 5 bases at J, with 10 bases between. The germline CDR1 and CDR2 sequences are PRHDT and FYEKMQ (reference sequence). CDR3 amino acids: CASSSRGGDTQYF. The CDR3 DNA follows: TGTGCCAGCAGCTCGAGGGGAGGAGATACGCAGTATTTT.

This clone has only a few counts. The chain combines TRBV7-6 with TRBJ2-1; 9 positions match TRBD2. This CDR3 region has 14 residues. V lost 5 bases and J lost 12; bases outside the gene matches: 11. Germline assignment: CDR1 SGHVS and CDR2 FNYEAQ. CDR3 sequence reads: CASSPASGTARQFF. CDR3 in DNA: TGTGCCAGCAGCCCAGCTAGCGGGACAGCTAGGCAGTTCTTC.

The CDR3: CASSLSQLADTQYF. CDR3 sequence (DNA): TGTGCCAGCAGTTTATCCCAACTAGCGGATACGCAGTATTTT. The rearrangement links TRBV27 to TRBJ2-3; 7 bases line up with TRBD2. The CDR3 covers 14 residues. V was pared by 0 bases and J by 6 bases, with 3 bases of the junction left unmatched. CDR1 and CDR2 (germline): MNHEY, SMNVEV (reference sequence).

This clone was counted only a few times. This chain uses TRBV25-1 with TRBJ2-5; TRBD2 is a possible D gene (6 bases). The CDR3 spans 13 residues. Per germline, CDR1 MGHDK and CDR2 SYGVNS. Trimming cost V 6 bases and J 5 bases, with 13 bases left between them. CDR3 DNA sequence: TGTGCCAGCAGCCTTAGCGGAGCGGAGACCCAGTACTTC. Translating it yields CASSLSGAETQYF.

This sequence joins TRBV30 and TRBJ2-7, with TRBD1 matching over 7 bases. This CDR3 is 11 amino acids long. V lost 5 bases to trimming and J lost 7 bases; unmatched junction nucleotides: 5. Germline assignment: CDR1 GTSNPN and CDR2 SVGIG (reference sequence). The CDR3 region is CAWGTAGEQYF. In nucleotides, the CDR3 is TGTGCCTGGGGGACAGCTGGGGAGCAGTACTTC.